This TCR beta chain was observed in a study of cytomegalovirus exposure and HLA in healthy donors. Across the study: Of several hundred genotyped donors, 65% to 85% clustered with self-reported Caucasian donors.

In regard to this clone: What it binds is not known.

General observations from the study: Sequencing depth across donors, presence/absence analyses assumed, was roughly uniform. The authors later found TCR association rates varying by HLA locus, with DRB1 most and HLA-C fewest.

Use of 60 Vbeta and 13 Jbeta primers characterized the PCR. The protocol was immunoSEQ multiplex PCR, while the TCRdb copy is restricted to in-frame clones and leaves out a portion. Here the sample table reports some 120,000 clones. V gave up 0 bases and J gave up 4 bases, with 13 bases separating them. The CDR3 length is 15 residues. Germline CDR1 is SGHRS and CDR2 is YFSETQ. Source material: PBMCs. This rearrangement joins TRBV5-1 to TRBJ1-1; weak D call: TRBD1 (5 bases). The source of this sequence is a man aged 35 to 55 in good health and CMV-seronegative. The CDR3 sequence: CASSLDRAGGTEAFF. Here the CDR3 DNA reads TGCGCCAGCAGCTTGGATCGGGCGGGGGGCACTGAAGCTTTCTTT.